This TCR beta chain came from a study of cytomegalovirus exposure and HLA in healthy donors. Findings and limits, study-wide: Donors belonging to an Asian-associated ancestry cluster reportedly showed fewer N-insertions in productive TCRs than the approximately 690-donor mean, according to what a later analysis found.

PCR primers comprised 60 Vbeta and 13 Jbeta primers. Using immunoSEQ multiplex PCR, the repertoire was profiled, and TCRdb retains in-frame clones only, with some absent. The sample shows nearly 110,000 clones, around 70% of them seen only once. Comments on this clone: What it binds is unknown.

The CDR3 totals 14 residues. CDR1 is LNHNV, CDR2 YYDKDF, per germline (reference sequence). The origin of this receptor is a boy between 10 and 17 years old in good health and CMV-seronegative. The sample taken for sequencing was PBMCs. The chain recombines TRBV15 with TRBJ2-5; D call uncertain. The end of the DNA fits TRBJ2-7 better, so the J call may be wrong. The CDR3 DNA is TGTGCCACCAGCAGAGGTGTGGAGACCTACGAGCAGTACTTC. Its protein product is CATSRGVETYEQYF.